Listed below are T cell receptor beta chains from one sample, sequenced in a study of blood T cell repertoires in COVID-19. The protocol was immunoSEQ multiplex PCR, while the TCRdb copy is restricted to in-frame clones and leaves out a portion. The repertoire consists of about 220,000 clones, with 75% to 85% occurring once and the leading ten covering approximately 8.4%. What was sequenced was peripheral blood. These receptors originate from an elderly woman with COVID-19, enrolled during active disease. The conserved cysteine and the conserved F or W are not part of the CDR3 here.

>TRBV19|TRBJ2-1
ASTLSGIPNNEQF
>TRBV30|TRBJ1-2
ASTGGSYGYT
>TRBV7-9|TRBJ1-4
ASTLRGENEKLF
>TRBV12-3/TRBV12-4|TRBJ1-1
ASSTGYGEAF
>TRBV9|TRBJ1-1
ASSTLTDRNTEAF
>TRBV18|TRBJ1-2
ASSPDRDSGYT
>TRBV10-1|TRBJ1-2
ASSESSGYGYT
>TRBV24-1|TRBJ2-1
ATSASGGHISNEQF
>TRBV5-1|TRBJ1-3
ASSLPTSSGNTIY
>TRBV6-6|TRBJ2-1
ASSLLAGGYNEQF
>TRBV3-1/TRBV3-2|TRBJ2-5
ASSQWTGGVGTQY
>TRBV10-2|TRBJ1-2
ANGGADGYT
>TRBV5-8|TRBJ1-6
ATGAYNSPLH
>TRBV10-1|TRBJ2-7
ASSESYGGPTYEQY
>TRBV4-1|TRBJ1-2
ASSQDRGDSLSINYGYT
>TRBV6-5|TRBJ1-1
ASSYDRDTEAF
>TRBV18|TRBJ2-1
ASSPRTGYNNEQF
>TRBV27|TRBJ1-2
ASSRSGTGGYT
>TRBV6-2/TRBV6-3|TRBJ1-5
ASSYVIGQGEPQH
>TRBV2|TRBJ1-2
ASSENRVKGYT
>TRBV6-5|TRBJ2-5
ASGRETQY
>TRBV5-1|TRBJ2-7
ASSPGTGGYEQY
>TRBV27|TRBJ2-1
ASSLGGGRINEQF
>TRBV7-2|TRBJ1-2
ASSLTSGVNYGYT
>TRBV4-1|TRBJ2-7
ASSQHPEGTSGYEQY
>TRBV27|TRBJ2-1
ASRLSSYNEQF
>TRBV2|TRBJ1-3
ASSSGGRGNTIY
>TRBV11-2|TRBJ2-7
ASSSWGTGGREQY
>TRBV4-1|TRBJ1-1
ASSRLQGANTEAF
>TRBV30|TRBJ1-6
AWSAQGRNSPLH
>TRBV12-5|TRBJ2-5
ASGSGQGGSAQY
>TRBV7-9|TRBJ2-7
ASSTTSGPLWEQY
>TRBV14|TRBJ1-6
ASSLTGNNSPLH
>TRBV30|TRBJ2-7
AWRAGGYHEQY
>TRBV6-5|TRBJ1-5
ASSYAEQPQH
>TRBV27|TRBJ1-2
ASSLSGRYYGYT
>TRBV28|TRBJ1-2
ASSSGTGVYGYT
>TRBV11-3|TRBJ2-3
ASSLRGHNTQY
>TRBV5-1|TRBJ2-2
ASSLVPGGTTGELF
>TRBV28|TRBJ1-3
ASRAGSGNTIY
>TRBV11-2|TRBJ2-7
ASSLKEGQY
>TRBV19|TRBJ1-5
ASSSTSTGNQPQH
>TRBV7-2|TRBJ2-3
ASSPDYLSTDTQY
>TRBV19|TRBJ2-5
ASSRRQETQY
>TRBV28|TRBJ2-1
ASSPRSADSYNEQF
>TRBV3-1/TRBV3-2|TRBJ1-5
ASSHGGDQPQH
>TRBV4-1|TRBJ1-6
ASSQEGRSSYNSPLH
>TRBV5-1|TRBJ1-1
ASSPRDRGQVGTEAF
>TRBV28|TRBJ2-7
ASSGTAPHEQY
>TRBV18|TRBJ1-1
ASRSRDRVGTEAF
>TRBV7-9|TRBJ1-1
ASSRRVNTEAF
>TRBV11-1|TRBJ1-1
ASSTRQGPRAF
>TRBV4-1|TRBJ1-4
ASSQDRAGGLF
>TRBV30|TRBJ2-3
AWSGAPLADTQY